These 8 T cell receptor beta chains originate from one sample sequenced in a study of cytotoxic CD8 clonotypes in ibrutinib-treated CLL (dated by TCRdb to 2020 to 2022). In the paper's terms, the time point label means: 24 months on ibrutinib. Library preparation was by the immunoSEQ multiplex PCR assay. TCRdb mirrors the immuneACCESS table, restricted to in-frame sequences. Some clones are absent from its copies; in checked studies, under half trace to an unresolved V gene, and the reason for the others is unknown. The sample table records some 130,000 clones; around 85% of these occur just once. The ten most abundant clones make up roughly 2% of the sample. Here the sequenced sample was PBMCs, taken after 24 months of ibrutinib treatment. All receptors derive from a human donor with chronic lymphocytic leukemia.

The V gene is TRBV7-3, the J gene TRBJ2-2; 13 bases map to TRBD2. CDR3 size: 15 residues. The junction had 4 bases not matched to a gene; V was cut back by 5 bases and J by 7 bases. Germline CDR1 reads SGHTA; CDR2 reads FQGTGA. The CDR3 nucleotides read TGTGCCAGCAGCCGGACTAGCGGGAGTGGCGGGGAGCTGTTTTTT. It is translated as CASSRTSGSGGELFF.

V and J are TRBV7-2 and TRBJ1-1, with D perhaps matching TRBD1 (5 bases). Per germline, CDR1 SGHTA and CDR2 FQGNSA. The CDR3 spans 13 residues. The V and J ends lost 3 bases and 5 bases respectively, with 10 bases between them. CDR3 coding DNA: TGTGCCAGCAGCTTTGCATCAGGGACTGAAGCTTTCTTT. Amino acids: CASSFASGTEAFF.

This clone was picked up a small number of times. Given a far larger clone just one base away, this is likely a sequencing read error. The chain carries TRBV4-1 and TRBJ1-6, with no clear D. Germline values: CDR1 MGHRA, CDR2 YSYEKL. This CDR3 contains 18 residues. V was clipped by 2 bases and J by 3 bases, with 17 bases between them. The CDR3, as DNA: TGCGCCAGCAGCCAAACTATGGCAACGGCAGACTATAATTCACCCCTCCACTTT. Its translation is CASSQTMATADYNSPLHF.

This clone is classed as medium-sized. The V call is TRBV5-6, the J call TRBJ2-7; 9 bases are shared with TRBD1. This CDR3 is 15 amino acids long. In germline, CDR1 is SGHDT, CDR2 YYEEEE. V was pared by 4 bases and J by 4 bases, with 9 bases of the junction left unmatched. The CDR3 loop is CASSERTGVWYEQYF. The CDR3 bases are TGTGCCAGCAGCGAGAGGACAGGGGTATGGTACGAGCAGTACTTC.

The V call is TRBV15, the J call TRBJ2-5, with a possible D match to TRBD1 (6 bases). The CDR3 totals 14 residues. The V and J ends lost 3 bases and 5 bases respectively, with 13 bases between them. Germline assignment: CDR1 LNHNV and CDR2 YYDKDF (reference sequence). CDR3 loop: CATSRVRGSETQYF. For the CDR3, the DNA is TGTGCCACCAGCAGGGTCAGGGGTAGCGAGACCCAGTACTTC.

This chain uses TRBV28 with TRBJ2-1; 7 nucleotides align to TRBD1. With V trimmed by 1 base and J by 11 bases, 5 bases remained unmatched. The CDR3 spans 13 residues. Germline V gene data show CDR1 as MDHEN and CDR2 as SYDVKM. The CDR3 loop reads CASSLSGTAKQFF. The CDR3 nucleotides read TGTGCCAGCAGTTTATCCGGGACAGCAAAGCAGTTCTTC.

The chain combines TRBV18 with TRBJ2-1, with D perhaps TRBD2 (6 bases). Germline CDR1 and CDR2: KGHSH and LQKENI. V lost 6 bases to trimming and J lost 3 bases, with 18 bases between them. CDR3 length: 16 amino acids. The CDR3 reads CASSQTSFSLYNEQFF. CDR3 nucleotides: TGTGCCAGCTCCCAAACTAGCTTCAGTCTCTACAATGAGCAGTTCTTC.

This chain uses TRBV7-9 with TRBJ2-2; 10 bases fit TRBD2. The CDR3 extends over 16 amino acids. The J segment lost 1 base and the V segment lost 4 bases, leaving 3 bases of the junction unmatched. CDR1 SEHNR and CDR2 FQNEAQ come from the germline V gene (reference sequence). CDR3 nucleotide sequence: TGTGCCAGCAGCTCCCAGCGGGGGGGGAACACCGGGGAGCTGTTTTTT. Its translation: CASSSQRGGNTGELFF. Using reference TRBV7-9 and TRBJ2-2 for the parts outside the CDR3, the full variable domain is DTGVSQNPRHKITKRGQNVTFRCDPISEHNRLYWYRQTLGQGPEFLTYFQNEAQLEKSRLLSDRFSAERPKGSFSTLEIQRTEQGDSAMYLCASSSQRGGNTGELFFGEGSRLTVL.